The 20 T cell receptor beta chains listed next were all sequenced from one sample in a study of shared T cell receptors in the human thymus. Assay: immunoSEQ multiplex PCR; the TCRdb copy retains only in-frame clones and omits some. The data contain some 700,000 clones, over 75% of them singletons. In addition, the sample was reused for a study of human thymus T cells.

Sequenced: thymocytes. Receptors originate from a girl less than two years old with a congenital heart defect.

The V gene is TRBV6-1, the J gene TRBJ1-5, with D possibly matching TRBD1 (6 bases). Trimming left V 6 bases short and J 5 bases short, with 17 bases between. The CDR3 consists of 15 residues. Germline CDR1 and CDR2: MNHNS and SASEGT. CDR3: CASRRTSGGHQPQHF. For the CDR3, the DNA is TGTGCCAGCAGAAGGACGTCGGGGGGCCATCAGCCCCAGCATTTT.

The chain couples TRBV19 to TRBJ1-2; no firm D call. Germline V CDR1 and CDR2: LNHDA, SQIVND (reference sequence). With 3 bases removed from V and 5 bases from J, the gap between germline ends came to 13 bases. The CDR3 covers 14 residues. This CDR3 is CASSIEASRYGYTF. Here the CDR3 DNA reads TGTGCCAGTAGTATTGAGGCATCAAGATATGGCTACACCTTC. Together with reference TRBV19 and TRBJ1-2, the CDR3 gives the full variable domain: DGGITQSPKYLFRKEGQNVTLSCEQNLNHDAMYWYRQDPGQGLRLIYYSQIVNDFQKGDIAEGYSVSREKKESFPLTVTSAQKNPTAFYLCASSIEASRYGYTFGSGTRLTVV.

This sequence joins TRBV5-6 and TRBJ1-6; 8 nucleotides match TRBD1. CDR1 SGHDT and CDR2 YYEEEE come from the germline V gene. This CDR3 is 19 amino acids long. The junction had 22 bases not matched to a gene; V was cut back by 6 bases and J by 8 bases. The CDR3 reads CASTGEGQVRRKGDSPLHF. CDR3 bases: TGTGCCAGCACCGGAGAGGGACAGGTGCGCCGAAAGGGGGATTCACCCCTCCACTTT.

This clone was detected a few times. The chain carries TRBV19 and TRBJ2-7, with D possibly matching TRBD2 (6 bases). Germline CDR1 reads LNHDA; CDR2 reads SQIVND (reference sequence). Trimming took off 5 bases at V and 2 bases at J, with 7 bases between the two ends. This CDR3 spans 12 amino acids. This chain's CDR3 is CASSGGTYEQYF. The CDR3 nucleotides are TGTGCCAGTAGTGGGGGGACCTACGAGCAGTACTTC.

CDR3 DNA: TGCAGCGTTGCGCGAATCCGGGACTCTAGCACAGATACGCAGTATTTT. It codes for CSVARIRDSSTDTQYF. This chain connects TRBV29-1 to TRBJ2-3; D might be TRBD2 (6 bases). The CDR3 is made up of 16 amino acids. The germline V gene has CDR1 SQVTM and CDR2 ANQGSEA. Trimming removed 4 bases at V and 0 bases at J, with 17 bases between.

The V call is TRBV28, the J call TRBJ1-1; a possible D gene is TRBD1 (6 bases). Germline V gene lookup returns CDR1 MDHEN and CDR2 SYDVKM. Deletions cut 6 bases from V and 0 bases from J, with 26 bases between. This CDR3 is built from 19 residues. The CDR3 DNA sequence: TGTGCCAGCAGCTGGACAGACAGGCCCTATCTATTTATGAACACTGAAGCTTTCTTT. It encodes CASSWTDRPYLFMNTEAFF.

The V and J genes are TRBV5-1 and TRBJ2-5; 9 positions agree with TRBD1. J lost 4 bases, V lost 4 bases, and 11 bases had no gene match. Germline V gives CDR1 SGHRS, CDR2 YFSETQ. The CDR3 runs 16 residues. The CDR3 nucleotides read TGCGCCAGCAGCCCGAGTCCCGGGACAGGGTTAGAGACCCAGTACTTC. Residues: CASSPSPGTGLETQYF.

The chain is built from TRBV5-1 and TRBJ1-2; 9 nucleotides agree with TRBD1. Germline V gene data show CDR1 as SGHRS and CDR2 as YFSETQ. There are 13 residues in the CDR3. The J segment lost 2 bases and the V segment lost 6 bases, leaving 2 bases of the junction unmatched. The chain's CDR3 is CASTGTGNYGYTF. DNA of the CDR3: TGCGCCAGCACCGGGACAGGGAACTATGGCTACACCTTC.

The V and J genes are TRBV15 and TRBJ1-2; no clear D gene. The CDR3 is made up of 14 amino acids. Trimming removed 4 bases at V and 0 bases at J, with 9 bases between. Looked up from germline, CDR1 is LNHNV and CDR2 is YYDKDF (reference sequence). The CDR3 bases are TGTGCCACCAGCAAATGGAGAACTAACTATGGCTACACCTTC. Protein product: CATSKWRTNYGYTF. Together with reference TRBV15 and TRBJ1-2, the CDR3 gives the full variable domain: DAMVIQNPRYQVTQFGKPVTLSCSQTLNHNVMYWYQQKSSQAPKLLFHYYDKDFNNEADTPDNFQSRRPNTSFCFLDIRSPGLGDTAMYLCATSKWRTNYGYTFGSGTRLTVV.

V usage is TRBV6-1 and J usage is TRBJ1-1, with 8 bases aligning to TRBD1. Germline V gives CDR1 MNHNS, CDR2 SASEGT. Germline trimming cut 5 bases from V and 1 base from J; bases unmatched to any gene: 6. This CDR3 comprises 15 residues. The CDR3 sequence is CASSIGQGSNTEAFF. Written as DNA, the CDR3 is TGTGCCAGCAGTATCGGACAGGGCTCGAACACTGAAGCTTTCTTT.

This clone was seen only once. This chain uses TRBV11-2 with TRBJ2-7; the D is unclear. The V and J ends lost 0 bases and 4 bases respectively, with 13 bases between them. The CDR3 length is 15 residues. The germline V gene has CDR1 SGHAT and CDR2 FQNNGV. The CDR3 bases are TGTGCCAGCAGCTTAGATACAGTTAACCCGTACGAGCAGTACTTC. It codes for CASSLDTVNPYEQYF.

This rearrangement joins TRBV5-6 to TRBJ1-2; D possibly corresponds to TRBD1 (5 bases). V lost 1 base to trimming and J lost 6 bases, with 25 bases between them. Per the germline V gene, CDR1 is SGHDT and CDR2 is YYEEEE. This CDR3 is built from 18 residues. CDR3 in amino acids: CASSLCLRTGLGFDGYTF. In DNA, the CDR3 is TGTGCCAGCAGCTTGTGTCTAAGGACGGGACTAGGGTTTGATGGCTACACCTTC.

The chain is built from TRBV19 and TRBJ2-2, with a weak D call TRBD2 (5 bases). V lost 4 bases and J lost 0, with 12 bases in between. The CDR3 is 16 residues long. From germline, CDR1 is LNHDA and CDR2 SQIVND (reference sequence). For the CDR3, the DNA is TGTGCCAGTAGTAGCTGGACTCGATCGAACACCGGGGAGCTGTTTTTT. It codes for CASSSWTRSNTGELFF.

CDR3 in DNA: TGTGCCAGCAGCTTAGGGAGTTTAAGACCCGAGAATGGCTACACCTTC. Amino acids: CASSLGSLRPENGYTF. J is TRBJ1-2 and V is TRBV5-6; D ambiguous. Germline V gene data show CDR1 as SGHDT and CDR2 as YYEEEE. CDR3 length: 16 amino acids. Trimming shortened V by 2 bases and J by 6 bases, and 20 bases separated the two germline ends.

In its sample, this clone was seen a few times. The chain links TRBV6-5 to TRBJ2-2; 10 positions match TRBD2. The germline V gene has CDR1 MNHEY and CDR2 SVGAGI. J lost 6 bases, V lost 4 bases, and 2 bases had no gene match. This CDR3 contains 14 residues. The CDR3 nucleotides are TGTGCCAGCAGTTCTAGCGGGGGTCCCGGGGAGCTGTTTTTT. Its protein product is CASSSSGGPGELFF.

The rearrangement joins TRBV10-3 to TRBJ2-1; 7 positions agree with TRBD2. Germline loops: CDR1 ENHRY, CDR2 SYGVKD. The CDR3 spans 19 residues. The ends lost 3 bases at V and 7 bases at J; junction bases unmatched: 21. The DNA of the CDR3 is TGTGCCATCAGTGACTCCCCCTCGAAGCTAAGCGGGGCACAAAATGAGCAGTTCTTC. This encodes CAISDSPSKLSGAQNEQFF.

The chain recombines TRBV28 with TRBJ1-3; TRBD1 is a possible D gene (5 bases). The germline V and J ends were trimmed by 3 bases and 0 bases, with 15 bases remaining between them. The germline V gene has CDR1 MDHEN and CDR2 SYDVKM. The CDR3 length is 17 residues. This chain's CDR3 is CASSLGGHLSSGNTIYF. CDR3 sequence (DNA): TGTGCCAGCAGTTTGGGGGGTCACCTGAGCTCTGGAAACACCATATATTTT.

The V gene is TRBV4-1, the J gene TRBJ1-6; D may be TRBD1 (6 bases). Deletions cut 3 bases from V and 0 bases from J, with 12 bases between. Germline CDR1 is MGHRA and CDR2 is YSYEKL. The CDR3 extends over 17 amino acids. The CDR3 sequence is CASSQNDRSSYNSPLHF. In DNA, the CDR3 is TGCGCCAGCAGCCAGAACGACAGGAGCTCCTATAATTCACCCCTCCACTTT.

The J gene is TRBJ2-5, the V gene TRBV5-4; the match to TRBD2 covers 11 bases. The CDR3 has 15 amino acids. With V trimmed by 4 bases and J by 14 bases, 16 bases remained unmatched. The germline gives CDR1 SGHNT, CDR2 YYREEE (reference sequence). CDR3 loop: CASSLQTGTSGPLYF. The CDR3 region has the DNA TGTGCCAGCAGCCTGCAAACCGGGACTAGCGGCCCCCTTTACTTC.

This chain connects TRBV5-1 to TRBJ2-7; D is ambiguous. Trimming stripped 1 base from V and 3 bases from J, with 11 bases between. The CDR3 loop spans 14 amino acids. Per germline, CDR1 SGHRS and CDR2 YFSETQ. CDR3 coding DNA: TGCGCCAGCAGCTTGCCATTCGGCGGCTACGAGCAGTACTTC. Encoded protein: CASSLPFGGYEQYF.